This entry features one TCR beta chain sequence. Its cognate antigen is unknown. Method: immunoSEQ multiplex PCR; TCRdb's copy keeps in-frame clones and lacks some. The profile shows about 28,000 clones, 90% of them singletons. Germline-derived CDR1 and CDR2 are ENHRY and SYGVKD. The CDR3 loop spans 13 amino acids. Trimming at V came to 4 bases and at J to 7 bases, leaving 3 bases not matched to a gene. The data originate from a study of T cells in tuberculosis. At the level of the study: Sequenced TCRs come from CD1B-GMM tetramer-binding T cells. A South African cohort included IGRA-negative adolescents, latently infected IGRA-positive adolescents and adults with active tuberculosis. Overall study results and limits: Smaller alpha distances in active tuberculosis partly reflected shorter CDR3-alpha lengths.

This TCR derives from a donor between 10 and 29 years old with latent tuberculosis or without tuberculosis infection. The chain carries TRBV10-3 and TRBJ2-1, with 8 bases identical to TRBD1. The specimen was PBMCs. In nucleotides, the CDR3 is TGTGCCATCAGTGCGACAGGGGAAAATGAGCAGTTCTTC. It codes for CAISATGENEQFF.